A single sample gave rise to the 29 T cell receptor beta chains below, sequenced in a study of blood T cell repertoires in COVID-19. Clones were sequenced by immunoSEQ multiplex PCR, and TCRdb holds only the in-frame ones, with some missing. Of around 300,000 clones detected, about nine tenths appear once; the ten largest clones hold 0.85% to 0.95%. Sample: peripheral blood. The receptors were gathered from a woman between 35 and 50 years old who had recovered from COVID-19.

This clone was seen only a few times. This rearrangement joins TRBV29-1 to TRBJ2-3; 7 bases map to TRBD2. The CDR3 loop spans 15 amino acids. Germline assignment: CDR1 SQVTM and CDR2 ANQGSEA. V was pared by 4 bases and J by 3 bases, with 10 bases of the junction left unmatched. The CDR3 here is CSVVVTGGATDTQYF. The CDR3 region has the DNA TGCAGCGTTGTAGTGACGGGAGGTGCGACAGATACGCAGTATTTT.

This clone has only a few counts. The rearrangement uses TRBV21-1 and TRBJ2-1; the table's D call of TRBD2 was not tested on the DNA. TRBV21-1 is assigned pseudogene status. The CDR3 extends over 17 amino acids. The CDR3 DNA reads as TGTGCCAGCAGCAAAGCGCGGGAGCGGAGGTACTACAATGAGCAGTTCTTC. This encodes CASSKARERRYYNEQFF.

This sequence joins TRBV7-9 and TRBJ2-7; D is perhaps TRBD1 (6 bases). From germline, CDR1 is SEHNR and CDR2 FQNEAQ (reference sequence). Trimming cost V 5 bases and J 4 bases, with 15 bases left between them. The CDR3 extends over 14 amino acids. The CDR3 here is CASSPRGSIYEQYF. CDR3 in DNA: TGTGCCAGCAGCCCTAGGGGGTCGATTTACGAGCAGTACTTC.

This CDR3 reads CASSQVMGAGGELFF. In DNA form, the CDR3 reads TGTGCCAGCAGCCAAGTAATGGGGGCCGGCGGGGAGCTGTTTTTT. V usage is TRBV3-1 (or the pseudogene TRBV3-2) and J usage is TRBJ2-2; tentative D call: TRBD1 (6 bases). The CDR3 spans 15 residues. Germline V CDR1 and CDR2: LGHDT, YNNKEL (reference sequence). V lost 1 base, J lost 7 bases, and 13 bases lay in between.

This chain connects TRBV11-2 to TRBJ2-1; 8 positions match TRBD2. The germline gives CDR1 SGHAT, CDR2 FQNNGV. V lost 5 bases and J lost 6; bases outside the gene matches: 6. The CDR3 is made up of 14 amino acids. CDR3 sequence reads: CASSPWTSPNEQFF. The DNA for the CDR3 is TGTGCCAGCAGCCCCTGGACTAGCCCCAATGAGCAGTTCTTC. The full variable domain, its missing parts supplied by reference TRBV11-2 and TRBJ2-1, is EAGVAQSPRYKIIEKRQSVAFWCNPISGHATLYWYQQILGQGPKLLIQFQNNGVVDDSQLPKDRFSAERLKGVDSTLKIQPAKLEDSAVYLCASSPWTSPNEQFFGPGTRLTVL.

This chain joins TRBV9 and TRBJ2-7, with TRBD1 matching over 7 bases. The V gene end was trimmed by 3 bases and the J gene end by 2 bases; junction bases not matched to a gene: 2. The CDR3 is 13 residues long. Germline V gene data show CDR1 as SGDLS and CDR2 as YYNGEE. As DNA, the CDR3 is TGTGCCAGCAGCGGGACAGGAACCTACGAGCAGTACTTC. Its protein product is CASSGTGTYEQYF.

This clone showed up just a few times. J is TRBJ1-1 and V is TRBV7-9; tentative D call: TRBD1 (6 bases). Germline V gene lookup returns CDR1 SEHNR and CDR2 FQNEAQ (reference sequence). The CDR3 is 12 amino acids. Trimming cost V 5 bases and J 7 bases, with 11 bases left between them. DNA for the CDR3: TGTGCCAGCAGCGGGACACCCCATGAAGCTTTCTTT. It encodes CASSGTPHEAFF.

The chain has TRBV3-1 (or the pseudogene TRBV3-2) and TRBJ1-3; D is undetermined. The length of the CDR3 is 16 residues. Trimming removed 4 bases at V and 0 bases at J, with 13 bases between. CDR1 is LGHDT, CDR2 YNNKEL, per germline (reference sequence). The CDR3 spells CASSRNTGSSGNTIYF. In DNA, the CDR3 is TGTGCCAGCAGCCGCAACACCGGGAGCTCTGGAAACACCATATATTTT.

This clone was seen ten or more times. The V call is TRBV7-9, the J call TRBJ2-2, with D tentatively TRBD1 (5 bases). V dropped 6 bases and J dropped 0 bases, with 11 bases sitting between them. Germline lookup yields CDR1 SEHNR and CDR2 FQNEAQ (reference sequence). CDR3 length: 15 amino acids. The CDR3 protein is CASSRQTANTGELFF. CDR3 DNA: TGTGCCAGCAGTCGTCAGACAGCGAACACCGGGGAGCTGTTTTTT.

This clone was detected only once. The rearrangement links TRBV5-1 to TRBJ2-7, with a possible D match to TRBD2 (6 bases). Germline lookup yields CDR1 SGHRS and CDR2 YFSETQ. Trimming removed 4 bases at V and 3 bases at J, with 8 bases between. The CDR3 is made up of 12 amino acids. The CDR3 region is CASSGTGYEQYF. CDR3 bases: TGCGCCAGCAGCGGGACTGGCTACGAGCAGTACTTC.

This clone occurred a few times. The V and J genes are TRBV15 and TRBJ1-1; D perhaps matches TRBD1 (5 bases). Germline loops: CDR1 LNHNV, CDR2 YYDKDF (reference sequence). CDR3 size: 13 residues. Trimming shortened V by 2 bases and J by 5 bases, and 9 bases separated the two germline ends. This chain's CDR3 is CATSRQGGTEAFF. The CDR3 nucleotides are TGTGCCACCAGCAGACAGGGAGGGACTGAAGCTTTCTTT.

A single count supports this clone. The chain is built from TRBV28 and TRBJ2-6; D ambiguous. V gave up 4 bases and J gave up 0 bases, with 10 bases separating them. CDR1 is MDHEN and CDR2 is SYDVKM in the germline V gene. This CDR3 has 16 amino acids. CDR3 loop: CASSSPSSSGANVLTF. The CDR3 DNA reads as TGTGCCAGCAGTTCCCCATCTAGCTCTGGGGCCAACGTCCTGACTTTC.

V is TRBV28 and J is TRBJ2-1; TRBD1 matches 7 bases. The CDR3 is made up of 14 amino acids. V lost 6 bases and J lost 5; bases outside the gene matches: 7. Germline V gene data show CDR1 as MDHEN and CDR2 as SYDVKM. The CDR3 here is CASSPGQRHNEQFF. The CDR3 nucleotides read TGTGCCAGCAGCCCGGGACAGCGCCACAATGAGCAGTTCTTC.

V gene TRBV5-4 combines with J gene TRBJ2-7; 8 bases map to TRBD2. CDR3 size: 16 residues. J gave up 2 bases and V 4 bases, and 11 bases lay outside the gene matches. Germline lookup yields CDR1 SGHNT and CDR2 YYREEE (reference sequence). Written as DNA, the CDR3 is TGTGCCAGCAGCGTCGGGGCTAGCGGGTTAACCTACGAGCAGTACTTC. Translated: CASSVGASGLTYEQYF.

DNA of the CDR3: TGTGCCAGCAGTTCCGGCGGGGATCCCAATTCACCCCTCCACTTT. Residues: CASSSGGDPNSPLHF. The chain carries TRBV6-5 and TRBJ1-6; D is ambiguous. Germline CDR1 and CDR2: MNHEY and SVGAGI. CDR3 length: 15 amino acids. V lost 4 bases and J 7 bases, leaving 14 bases between the germline ends.

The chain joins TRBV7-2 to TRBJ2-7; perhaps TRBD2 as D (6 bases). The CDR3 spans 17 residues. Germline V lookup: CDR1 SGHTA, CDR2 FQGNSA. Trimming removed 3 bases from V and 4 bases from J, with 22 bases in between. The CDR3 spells CASSFGGKRDPPYEQYF. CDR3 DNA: TGTGCCAGCAGCTTCGGGGGAAAACGGGACCCTCCATACGAGCAGTACTTC.

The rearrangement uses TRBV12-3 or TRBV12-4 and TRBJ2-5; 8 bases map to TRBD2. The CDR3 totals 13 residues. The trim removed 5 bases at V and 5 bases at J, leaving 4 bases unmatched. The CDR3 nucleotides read TGTGCCAGCAGTCTCCGGGAGGGGGAGACCCAGTACTTC. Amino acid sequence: CASSLREGETQYF.

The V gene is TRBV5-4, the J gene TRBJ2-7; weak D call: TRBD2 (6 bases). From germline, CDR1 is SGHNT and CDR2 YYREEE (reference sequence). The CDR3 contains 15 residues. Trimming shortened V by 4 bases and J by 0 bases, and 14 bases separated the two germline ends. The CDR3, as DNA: TGTGCCAGCAGCCCAGGTGGAGGGCTCTCCTACGAGCAGTACTTC. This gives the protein CASSPGGGLSYEQYF.

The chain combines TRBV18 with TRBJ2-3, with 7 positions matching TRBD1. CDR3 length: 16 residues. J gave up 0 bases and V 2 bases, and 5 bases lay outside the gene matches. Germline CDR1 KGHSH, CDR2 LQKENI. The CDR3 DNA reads TGTGCCAGCTCACCAAGACAGGGAGCTAGCACAGATACGCAGTATTTT. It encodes CASSPRQGASTDTQYF.

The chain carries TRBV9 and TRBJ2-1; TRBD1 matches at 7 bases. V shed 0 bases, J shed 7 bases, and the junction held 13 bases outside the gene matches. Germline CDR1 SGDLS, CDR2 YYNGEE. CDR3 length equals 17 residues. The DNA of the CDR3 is TGTGCCAGCAGCGTAGCCCTAAGACAGGGAGCCAGGAATGAGCAGTTCTTC. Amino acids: CASSVALRQGARNEQFF.

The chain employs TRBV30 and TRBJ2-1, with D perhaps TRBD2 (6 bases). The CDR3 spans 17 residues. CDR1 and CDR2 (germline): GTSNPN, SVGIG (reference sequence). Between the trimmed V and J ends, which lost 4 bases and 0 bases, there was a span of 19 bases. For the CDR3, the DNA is TGTGCCTGGACTCATCGGCGGGATTCGAGCTCCTACAATGAGCAGTTCTTC. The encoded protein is CAWTHRRDSSSYNEQFF.

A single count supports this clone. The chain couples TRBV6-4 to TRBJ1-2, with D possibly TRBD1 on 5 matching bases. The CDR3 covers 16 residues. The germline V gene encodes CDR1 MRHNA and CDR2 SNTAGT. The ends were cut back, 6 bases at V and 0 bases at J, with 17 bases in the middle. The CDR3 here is CASRRMAGPTNYGYTF. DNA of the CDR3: TGTGCCAGCAGAAGAATGGCAGGGCCTACTAACTATGGCTACACCTTC.

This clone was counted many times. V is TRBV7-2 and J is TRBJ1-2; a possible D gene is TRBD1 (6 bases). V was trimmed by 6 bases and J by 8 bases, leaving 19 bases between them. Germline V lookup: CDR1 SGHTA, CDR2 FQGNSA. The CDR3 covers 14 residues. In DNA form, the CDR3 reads TGTGCCAGCAGTCGTAGGGTGGGGGCTCACGGCTACACCTTC. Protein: CASSRRVGAHGYTF. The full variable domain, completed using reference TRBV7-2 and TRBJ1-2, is GAGVSQSPSNKVTEKGKDVELRCDPISGHTALYWYRQSLGQGLEFLIYFQGNSAPDKSGLPSDRFSAERTGGSVSTLTIQRTQQEDSAVYLCASSRRVGAHGYTFGSGTRLTVV.

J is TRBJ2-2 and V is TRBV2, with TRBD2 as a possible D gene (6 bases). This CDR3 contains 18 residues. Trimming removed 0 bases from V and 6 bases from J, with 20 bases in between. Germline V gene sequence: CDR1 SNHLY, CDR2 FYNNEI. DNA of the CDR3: TGTGCCAGCAGTGAAGCTCCCCGACTAGACTGGGTACCCGGGGAGCTGTTTTTT. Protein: CASSEAPRLDWVPGELFF.

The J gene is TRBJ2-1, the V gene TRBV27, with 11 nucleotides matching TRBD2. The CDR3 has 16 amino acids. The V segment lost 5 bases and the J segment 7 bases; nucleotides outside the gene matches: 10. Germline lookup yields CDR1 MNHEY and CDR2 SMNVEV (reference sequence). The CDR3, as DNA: TGTGCCAGCAGTCCGATAGCGGGAGGGCGGGGGAATGAGCAGTTCTTC. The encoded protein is CASSPIAGGRGNEQFF.

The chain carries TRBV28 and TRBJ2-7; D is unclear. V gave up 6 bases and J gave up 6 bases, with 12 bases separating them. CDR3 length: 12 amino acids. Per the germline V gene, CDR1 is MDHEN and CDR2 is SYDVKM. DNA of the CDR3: TGTGCCAGCAGCCAAGAGGCTCGCGAGCAGTACTTC. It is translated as CASSQEAREQYF.

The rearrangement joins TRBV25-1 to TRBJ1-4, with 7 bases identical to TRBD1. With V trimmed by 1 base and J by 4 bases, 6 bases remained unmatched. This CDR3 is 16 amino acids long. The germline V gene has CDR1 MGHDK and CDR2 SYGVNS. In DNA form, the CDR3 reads TGTGCCAGCAGTGAATCCGACAGGGACTTTAATGAAAAACTGTTTTTT. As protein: CASSESDRDFNEKLFF.

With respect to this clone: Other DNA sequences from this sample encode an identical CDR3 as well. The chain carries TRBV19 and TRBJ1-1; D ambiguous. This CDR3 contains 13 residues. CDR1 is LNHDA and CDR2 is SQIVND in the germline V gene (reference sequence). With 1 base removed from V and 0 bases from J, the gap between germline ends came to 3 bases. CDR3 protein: CASSIAVNTEAFF. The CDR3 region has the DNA TGTGCCAGTAGTATAGCCGTGAACACTGAAGCTTTCTTT.

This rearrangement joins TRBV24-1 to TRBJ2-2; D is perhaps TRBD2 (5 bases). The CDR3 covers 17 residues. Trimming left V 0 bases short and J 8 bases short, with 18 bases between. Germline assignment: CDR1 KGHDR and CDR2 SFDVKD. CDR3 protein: CATSDLPQTTSGGELFF. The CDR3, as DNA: TGTGCCACCAGTGATTTGCCACAGACTACTTCAGGAGGGGAGCTGTTTTTT.